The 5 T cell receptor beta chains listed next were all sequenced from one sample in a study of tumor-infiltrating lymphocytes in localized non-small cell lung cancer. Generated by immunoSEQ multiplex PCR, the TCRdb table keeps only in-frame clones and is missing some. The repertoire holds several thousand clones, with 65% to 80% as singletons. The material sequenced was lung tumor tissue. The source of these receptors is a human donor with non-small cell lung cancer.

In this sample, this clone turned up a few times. The CDR3 here is CASSSFLAGISTDTQYF. Written as DNA, the CDR3 is TGTGCCAGCAGCAGTTTCCTAGCGGGGATTAGCACAGATACGCAGTATTTT. The chain links TRBV7-8 to TRBJ2-3, with 9 positions matching TRBD2. This CDR3 has 17 amino acids. The J segment lost 0 bases and the V segment lost 5 bases, leaving 9 bases of the junction unmatched. Germline V gene lookup returns CDR1 SGHVS and CDR2 FQNEAQ.

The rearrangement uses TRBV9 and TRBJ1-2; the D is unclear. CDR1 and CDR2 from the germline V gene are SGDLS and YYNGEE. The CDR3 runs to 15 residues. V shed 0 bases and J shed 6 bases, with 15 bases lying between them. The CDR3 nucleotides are TGTGCCAGCAGCGTAGGTTTTGGGGTCGGGAATGGCTACACCTTC. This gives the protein CASSVGFGVGNGYTF.

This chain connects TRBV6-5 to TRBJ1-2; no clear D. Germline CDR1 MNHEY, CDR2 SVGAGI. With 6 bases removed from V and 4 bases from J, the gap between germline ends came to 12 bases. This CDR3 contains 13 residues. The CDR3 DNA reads TGTGCCAGCAGCTCCCAAGGACTCTATGGCTACACCTTC. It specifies CASSSQGLYGYTF.

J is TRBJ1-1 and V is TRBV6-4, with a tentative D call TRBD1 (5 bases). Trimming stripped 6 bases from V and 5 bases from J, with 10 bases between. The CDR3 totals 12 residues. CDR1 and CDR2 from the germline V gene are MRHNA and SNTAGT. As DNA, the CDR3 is TGTGCCAGCAGGAGACAGCGGACTGAAGCTTTCTTT. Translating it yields CASRRQRTEAFF.

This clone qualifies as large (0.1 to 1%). The CDR3 is CASSLARAGGNTEAFF. The CDR3 nucleotides are TGTGCCAGCAGCTTAGCTCGCGCAGGGGGCAACACTGAAGCTTTCTTT. The chain carries TRBV7-3 and TRBJ1-1, with 8 positions matching TRBD1. Germline V gene sequence: CDR1 SGHTA, CDR2 FQGTGA. V shed 2 bases and J 2 bases; nucleotides not matched to a gene: 7. There are 16 residues in the CDR3. The whole variable domain, remainder taken from reference TRBV7-3 and TRBJ1-1, is GAGVSQTPSNKVTEKGKYVELRCDPISGHTALYWYRQSLGQGPEFLIYFQGTGAADDSGLPNDRFFAVRPEGSVSTLKIQRTERGDSAVYLCASSLARAGGNTEAFFGQGTRLTVV.